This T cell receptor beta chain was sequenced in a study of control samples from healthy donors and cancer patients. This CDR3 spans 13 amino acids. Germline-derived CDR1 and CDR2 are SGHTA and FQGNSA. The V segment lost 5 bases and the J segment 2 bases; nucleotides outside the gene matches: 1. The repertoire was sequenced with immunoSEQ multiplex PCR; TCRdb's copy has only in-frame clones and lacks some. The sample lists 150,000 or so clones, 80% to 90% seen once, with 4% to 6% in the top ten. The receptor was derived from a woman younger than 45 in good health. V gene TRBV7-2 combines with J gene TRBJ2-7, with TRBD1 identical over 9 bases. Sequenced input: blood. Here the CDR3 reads CASSRDRAYEQYV. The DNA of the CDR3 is TGTGCCAGCAGCCGGGACAGGGCCTACGAGCAGTACGTC.